Following are 31 T cell receptor beta chains from one sample sequenced in a study of T cells in Graves' hyperthyroidism and ophthalmopathy. RNA transcripts served as the template for amplifying TCR beta CDR3 regions. Primed by the HTBI set, a first-round RT-PCR was run on the TCR CDR3. TCRdb passed the multiplex PCR reads through MiXCR, listing each CDR3 protein once. The sample includes about 350,000 distinct CDR3 sequences, approximately 15% of them seen just once. Material for sequencing was blood. The receptors come from a woman aged 25 to 39 with Graves' hyperthyroidism.

The genes are TRBV11-2 and TRBJ2-3, with 10 bases that match TRBD2. In germline, CDR1 is SGHAT, CDR2 FQNNGV. The CDR3 runs 16 residues. Unmatched junction bases numbered 6, after V lost 1 base and J lost 5 bases. The CDR3 nucleotides read TGTGCCAGCAGCTTAGGTCTAGCGGGAGAGGGAGATACGCAGTATTTT. Translated, it gives CASSLGLAGEGDTQYF.

This clonotype has a count of ten or more. The chain couples TRBV27 to TRBJ2-5; possible D gene TRBD2, 5 bases. CDR1 is MNHEY, CDR2 SMNVEV, per germline (reference sequence). Trimming removed 2 bases from V and 4 bases from J, with 11 bases in between. The CDR3 sequence is 14 residues long. DNA of the CDR3: TGTGCCAGCAGTTTAATGAGCCGGGGAGAGACCCAGTACTTC. Amino acid sequence: CASSLMSRGETQYF.

This clonotype was detected many times. CDR3 protein: CSVALLLDRDPDEQFF. The CDR3 DNA reads TGCAGCGTTGCCCTGCTCCTTGACAGGGATCCCGATGAGCAGTTCTTC. The chain joins TRBV29-1 to TRBJ2-1, with 7 bases aligning to TRBD1. Per the germline V gene, CDR1 is SQVTM and CDR2 is ANQGSEA. V shed 4 bases, J shed 8 bases, and the junction held 17 bases outside the gene matches. The CDR3 consists of 16 residues.

This clonotype was counted at least ten times. V gene TRBV28 combines with J gene TRBJ2-7; unclear D gene. CDR3 length: 11 amino acids. Germline loops: CDR1 MDHEN, CDR2 SYDVKM. Trimming stripped 8 bases from V and 4 bases from J, with 9 bases between. CDR3 DNA: TGTGCCAGCTCACTTGGTTACGAGCAGTACTTC. This sequence encodes CASSLGYEQYF.

This clonotype appeared many times. The chain is built from TRBV7-2 and TRBJ2-1; 8 nucleotides match TRBD1. Germline values: CDR1 SGHTA, CDR2 FQGNSA. The CDR3 has 15 amino acids. V was pared by 4 bases and J by 2 bases, with 4 bases of the junction left unmatched. DNA for the CDR3: TGTGCCAGCAGCTCCGGGACAGGTCCCTACAATGAGCAGTTCTTC. This gives the protein CASSSGTGPYNEQFF.

This chain links TRBV18 with TRBJ1-5; 9 bases fit TRBD1. CDR1 is KGHSH and CDR2 is LQKENI in the germline V gene. The CDR3 has 15 residues. With 3 bases clipped from V and 4 bases from J, the junction kept 4 bases outside the gene matches. The CDR3 coding sequence is TGTGCCAGCTCACCGATACAGGGGGCTAATCAGCCCCAGCATTTT. It specifies CASSPIQGANQPQHF.

This clonotype was picked up many times. V and J are TRBV2 and TRBJ1-2; D may be TRBD1 (5 bases). This CDR3 comprises 13 residues. V dropped 7 bases and J dropped 7 bases, with 16 bases sitting between them. Germline CDR1 reads SNHLY; CDR2 reads FYNNEI. The DNA of the CDR3 is TGTGCCAGCAACGAGGCAGGGAAAGGTGGCTACACCTTC. Amino acids: CASNEAGKGGYTF. Combining the CDR3 with reference TRBV2 and TRBJ1-2 gives the whole variable domain EPEVTQTPSHQVTQMGQEVILRCVPISNHLYFYWYRQILGQKVEFLVSFYNNEISEKSEIFDDQFSVERPDGSNFTLKIRSTKLEDSAMYFCASNEAGKGGYTFGSGTRLTVV.

This clonotype has at least ten counts. The rearrangement uses TRBV6-5 and TRBJ2-2; no firm D call. In germline, CDR1 is MNHEY, CDR2 SVGAGI. The V and J ends lost 1 base and 1 base respectively, with 4 bases between them. CDR3 size: 14 residues. CDR3 protein: CASSYWRNTGELFF. The CDR3 DNA is TGTGCCAGCAGTTACTGGCGGAACACCGGGGAGCTGTTTTTT.

This clonotype was counted ten times or more. The genes are TRBV7-9 and TRBJ2-5, with D maybe TRBD1 (6 bases). The V gene's germline CDR1 is SEHNR and CDR2 FQNEAQ (reference sequence). Trimming took off 6 bases at V and 1 base at J, with 9 bases between the two ends. The CDR3 is 13 amino acids. The DNA for the CDR3 is TGTGCCAGCAGTTGGGACATCCAAGAGACCCAGTACTTC. This gives the protein CASSWDIQETQYF.

This clonotype was seen many times. The chain joins TRBV3-1 to TRBJ2-1, with D unclear. V gave up 8 bases and J gave up 4 bases, with 12 bases separating them. Germline values: CDR1 LGHDT, CDR2 YNNKEL (reference sequence). The CDR3 spans 13 residues. The CDR3 reads CASSPALYNEQFF. The CDR3 coding sequence is TGTGCCAGCTCCCCCGCCCTTTACAATGAGCAGTTCTTC.

A word on this clonotype: Given a much more abundant clone one base away, this may be a read error. The rearrangement links TRBV20-1 to TRBJ2-7; D uncertain. The CDR3 length is 15 residues. CDR1 DFQATT and CDR2 SNEGSKA come from the germline V gene (reference sequence). CDR3 in amino acids: CSAKGRVGRTYEQCF. For the CDR3, the DNA is TGCAGTGCCAAAGGCCGCGTCGGCAGGACCTACGAGCAGTGCTTC.

As to this clonotype: It may be a read error: a sequence one base away is much more abundant. This chain uses TRBV12-3 or TRBV12-4 with TRBJ1-1; TRBD1 agrees at 7 bases. The CDR3 covers 13 residues. CDR3 loop: CASSTTGETEASF. In DNA form, the CDR3 reads TGTGCCAGCAGTACTACAGGGGAGACTGAAGCTTCCTTT.

Points on this clonotype: The junction departs from the called germline gene at one end, perhaps through a read error. This chain uses TRBV24-1 with TRBJ2-4; D tentatively reads TRBD1 or TRBD2 (5 bases each). Germline V gene lookup returns CDR1 KGHDR and CDR2 SFDVKD. The CDR3 loop spans 15 amino acids. Here the CDR3 DNA reads TGTGCCACCAGTGATTTCCGGGACCCCAAAAGCATTCAGTACTTC. This gives the protein CATSDFRDPKSIQYF.

This clonotype has ten or more counts. This chain links TRBV7-2 with TRBJ2-7, with 9 bases matching TRBD2. J lost 2 bases, V lost 4 bases, and 6 bases had no gene match. The CDR3 is 15 amino acids. Germline CDR1 is SGHTA and CDR2 is FQGNSA. The chain's CDR3 is CASSSLAGVTYEQYF. As DNA, the CDR3 is TGTGCCAGCAGCTCCTTAGCGGGAGTGACCTACGAGCAGTACTTC.

This clonotype has only a few counts. The CDR3 DNA follows: TGTGCCAGCAGCCAACGTAGGGATCAAGAGACCCAGTACTTC. Translating it yields CASSQRRDQETQYF. The chain combines TRBV3-1 with TRBJ2-5; D not certain. CDR1 LGHDT and CDR2 YNNKEL come from the germline V gene (reference sequence). The length of the CDR3 is 14 residues. The V end was cut by 2 bases, the J end by 2 bases, with 9 bases between.

The chain couples TRBV6-1 to TRBJ2-7; D is ambiguous. V dropped 11 bases and J dropped 5 bases, with 13 bases sitting between them. This CDR3 is built from 11 residues. Germline V gene sequence: CDR1 MNHNS, CDR2 SASEGT. DNA of the CDR3: TGTGCCGCCACGGACGGAAACGAGCAGTACTTC. Protein product: CAATDGNEQYF.

This rearrangement joins TRBV7-9 to TRBJ2-1; 9 bases align to TRBD1. V lost 6 bases, J lost 5 bases, and 5 bases stayed unmatched. CDR1 is SEHNR, CDR2 FQNEAQ, per germline (reference sequence). This CDR3 is built from 14 residues. The CDR3 sequence: CASRPGQGDNEQFF. For the CDR3, the DNA is TGTGCCAGCAGGCCGGGACAGGGAGACAATGAGCAGTTCTTC.

The V and J genes are TRBV11-2 and TRBJ2-2; the D call may be TRBD1 or TRBD2 (5 bases each). The CDR3 covers 14 residues. Trimming cost V 3 bases and J 4 bases, with 9 bases left between them. The V gene's germline CDR1 is SGHAT and CDR2 FQNNGV. CDR3 bases: TGTGCCAGCAGCTTTGGGACGGGCACCGGGGAGCTGTTTTTT. Translating it yields CASSFGTGTGELFF.

This clonotype was counted a few times. The J gene is TRBJ1-2, the V gene TRBV12-3 or TRBV12-4; 7 bases are shared with TRBD1. The CDR3 is 14 residues long. V shed 6 bases, J shed 9 bases, and the junction held 13 bases outside the gene matches. The CDR3 region is CASRPRGGAGSYTF. The CDR3 region has the DNA TGTGCCAGCAGACCACGAGGGGGCGCCGGTAGCTACACCTTC.

This clonotype has ten or more counts. The rearrangement uses TRBV28 and TRBJ1-6; 10 bases are shared with TRBD1. Germline CDR1 MDHEN, CDR2 SYDVKM. V trimming: 0 bases; J trimming: 9 bases; junction bases outside the gene matches: 2. This CDR3 is built from 15 residues. The CDR3 region has the DNA TGTGCCAGCAGTTTATGGGGGACAGGGGCTTCACCCCTCCACTTT. Amino acid sequence: CASSLWGTGASPLHF.

This clonotype was counted ten times or more. The rearrangement joins TRBV2 to TRBJ1-1; D unclear. This CDR3 contains 15 residues. V lost 3 bases, J lost 2 bases, and 13 bases lay in between. Germline-derived CDR1 and CDR2 are SNHLY and FYNNEI. This CDR3 is CASSELSTDNTEAFF. The CDR3 DNA reads TGTGCCAGCAGTGAGCTTTCAACGGATAACACTGAAGCTTTCTTT.

The chain carries TRBV6-1 and TRBJ1-5, with D unresolved. Per germline, CDR1 MNHNS and CDR2 SASEGT. The V and J ends lost 2 bases and 1 base respectively, with 3 bases between them. The CDR3 consists of 13 residues. This CDR3 reads CASSERSNQPQHF. The CDR3 nucleotides are TGTGCCAGCAGTGAACGGAGCAATCAGCCCCAGCATTTT.

This sequence joins TRBV6-1 and TRBJ2-3; D gene ambiguous. Germline V gene sequence: CDR1 MNHNS, CDR2 SASEGT. Trimming took off 6 bases at V and 5 bases at J, with 21 bases between the two ends. The CDR3 extends over 16 amino acids. The CDR3 spells CASSSTDASVGDTQYF. DNA for the CDR3: TGTGCCAGCAGCTCGACCGACGCTTCAGTGGGAGATACGCAGTATTTT.

This clonotype appeared a few times. The chain joins TRBV7-2 to TRBJ2-2; possible D gene TRBD1, 6 bases. Germline-derived CDR1 and CDR2 are SGHTA and FQGNSA. The germline V and J ends were trimmed by 4 bases and 4 bases, with 10 bases remaining between them. This CDR3 has 14 amino acids. The CDR3: CASSSRGGTGELFF. In nucleotides, the CDR3 is TGTGCCAGCAGCTCCCGAGGGGGCACCGGGGAGCTGTTTTTT.

The sample holds many counts of this clonotype. The chain carries TRBV3-1 and TRBJ1-1; a possible D gene is TRBD1 (5 bases). Trimming took off 4 bases at V and 5 bases at J, with 23 bases between the two ends. There are 17 residues in the CDR3. CDR1 and CDR2 from the germline V gene are LGHDT and YNNKEL (reference sequence). The CDR3 sequence is CASSPLGTATPRTEAFF. The CDR3 DNA sequence: TGTGCCAGCAGCCCCCTCGGGACCGCAACTCCGAGGACTGAAGCTTTCTTT.

In this sample, this clonotype turned up many times. J is TRBJ1-1 and V is TRBV28, with a tentative D call TRBD1 (5 bases). Trimming stripped 6 bases from V and 4 bases from J, with 12 bases between. The CDR3 is made up of 13 amino acids. Germline V lookup: CDR1 MDHEN, CDR2 SYDVKM. As DNA, the CDR3 is TGTGCCAGCAGGACCGGGGCTTTCACTGAAGCTTTCTTT. Protein sequence: CASRTGAFTEAFF.

This clonotype was counted only a few times. The V call is TRBV4-3, the J call TRBJ2-5; a weak D match, TRBD2 (6 bases). The CDR3 totals 15 residues. CDR1 is LGHNA, CDR2 YSLEER, per germline. V lost 1 base and J 9 bases, leaving 18 bases between the germline ends. In DNA, the CDR3 is TGCGCCAGCAGCCAAGCAGCAGATCGGACTACGCCCCAGTACTTC. Its translation: CASSQAADRTTPQYF.

The J gene is TRBJ1-1, the V gene TRBV7-2; 11 nucleotides line up with TRBD1. V lost 3 bases to trimming and J lost 0 bases; unmatched junction nucleotides: 6. CDR1 and CDR2 (germline): SGHTA, FQGNSA. The CDR3 length is 17 residues. The CDR3 DNA is TGTGCCAGCAGCTTGGGACAGGGGGAAGGGATGAACACTGAAGCTTTCTTT. Translating gives CASSLGQGEGMNTEAFF. Drawing the rest from reference TRBV7-2 and TRBJ1-1, the complete variable domain is GAGVSQSPSNKVTEKGKDVELRCDPISGHTALYWYRQSLGQGLEFLIYFQGNSAPDKSGLPSDRFSAERTGGSVSTLTIQRTQQEDSAVYLCASSLGQGEGMNTEAFFGQGTRLTVV.

This clonotype came up many times. Written as DNA, the CDR3 is TGTGCCACTACTAGCGGGAGGGCCGAGACCCAGTACTTC. Protein sequence: CATTSGRAETQYF. The chain combines TRBV10-3 with TRBJ2-5, with 13 bases fitting TRBD2. This CDR3 spans 13 amino acids. With 10 bases clipped from V and 5 bases from J, the junction kept 4 bases outside the gene matches. Germline CDR1 ENHRY, CDR2 SYGVKD.

The CDR3 loop reads CASRRRDSSTNEQFF. The CDR3 nucleotides are TGTGCCAGCAGACGAAGGGACAGTAGTACCAATGAGCAGTTCTTC. The V gene is TRBV6-2 or TRBV6-3, the J gene TRBJ2-1, with TRBD1 matching 7 bases. The CDR3 has 15 amino acids. The germline CDR1 and CDR2 sequences are MNHEY and SVGEGT. The junction had 11 bases not matched to a gene; V was cut back by 6 bases and J by 6 bases.

The chain links TRBV6-5 to TRBJ1-2, with D possibly being TRBD1 (5 bases). The CDR3 loop spans 15 amino acids. V was pared by 2 bases and J by 3 bases, with 13 bases between. In germline, CDR1 is MNHEY, CDR2 SVGAGI. The CDR3 DNA sequence: TGTGCCAGCAGTTACAGTCGTCCAGGGTACTATGGCTACACCTTC. As protein: CASSYSRPGYYGYTF.